The 21 T cell receptor beta chains below were found in one sample sequenced in a study of blood T cell repertoires in COVID-19 (dated by TCRdb to about 2020). Libraries were constructed by the immunoSEQ multiplex PCR assay. TCRdb carries this immuneACCESS record with in-frame sequences only. Its versions omit some clonotypes, under half of them owing to an unresolved V gene in the studies checked, with the rest unexplained. The sample contains over 350,000 clones, 80% to 90% of them found a single time. Approximately 1.5% of the sample is in the top ten clones. Input material: peripheral blood. These TCRs come from a woman in her thirties with active or convalescent COVID-19.

V and J are TRBV5-1 and TRBJ2-7; possibly TRBD2 for D (6 bases). The V end was cut by 6 bases, the J end by 3 bases, with 13 bases between. The CDR3 loop spans 13 amino acids. CDR1 and CDR2 (germline): SGHRS, YFSETQ. The CDR3 sequence: CASTGGVGYEQYF. CDR3 bases: TGCGCCAGCACTGGAGGGGTAGGCTACGAGCAGTACTTC.

DNA of the CDR3: TGTGCCTGGGTGGAGAGCTCCTACAATGAGCAGTTCTTC. Amino acids: CAWVESSYNEQFF. The chain couples TRBV30 to TRBJ2-1; no clear D. The V end was cut by 5 bases, the J end by 0 bases, with 8 bases between. Germline CDR1 GTSNPN, CDR2 SVGIG (reference sequence). CDR3 length equals 13 residues.

There are a few counts of this clone. This chain's CDR3 is CASSEGTGRNQPQHF. CDR3 coding DNA: TGTGCCAGCAGTGAAGGGACAGGGCGCAATCAGCCCCAGCATTTT. V gene TRBV6-1 combines with J gene TRBJ1-5; 8 nucleotides line up with TRBD1. V trimming: 1 base; J trimming: 2 bases; junction bases outside the gene matches: 1. The CDR3 is 15 residues long. The V gene's germline CDR1 is MNHNS and CDR2 SASEGT.

V usage is TRBV6-5 and J usage is TRBJ2-1; the D is unclear. This CDR3 has 15 residues. Between the trimmed V and J ends, which lost 2 bases and 1 base, there was a span of 9 bases. Per germline, CDR1 MNHEY and CDR2 SVGAGI. The CDR3 DNA is TGTGCCAGCAGTTACGCTTTAGCATCCTACAATGAGCAGTTCTTC. Amino acid sequence: CASSYALASYNEQFF.

This clone was detected once. The genes are TRBV9 and TRBJ2-5, with 10 nucleotides matching TRBD2. The CDR3 consists of 17 residues. V was clipped by 7 bases and J by 4 bases; unmatched bases: 16. The germline V gene encodes CDR1 SGDLS and CDR2 YYNGEE. The CDR3 coding sequence is TGTGCCAGCCGCGAGGGGGCTAGCGGGGGAAGAGGAGAGACCCAGTACTTC. This gives the protein CASREGASGGRGETQYF.

CDR3 protein: CASRLSGGKETQYF. The CDR3 region has the DNA TGTGCCAGCAGACTTAGCGGGGGCAAAGAGACCCAGTACTTC. The J gene is TRBJ2-5, the V gene TRBV7-2; 9 bases map to TRBD2. Losses at the gene ends were 6 bases for V and 3 bases for J; bases not matched to a gene: 5. Germline V gives CDR1 SGHTA, CDR2 FQGNSA. The CDR3 is 14 residues long.

The rearrangement uses TRBV2 and TRBJ1-2; D is possibly TRBD1 (6 bases). CDR1 is SNHLY and CDR2 is FYNNEI in the germline V gene. This CDR3 is 13 amino acids long. Trimming stripped 1 base from V and 3 bases from J, with 6 bases between. The CDR3 nucleotides read TGTGCCAGCAGTGAAGGACAGGACTATGGCTACACCTTC. This encodes CASSEGQDYGYTF.

This chain joins TRBV9 and TRBJ1-2; D gene uncertain. V shed 4 bases and J shed 4 bases, with 17 bases lying between them. This CDR3 spans 15 amino acids. CDR1 and CDR2 from the germline V gene are SGDLS and YYNGEE. The CDR3 loop is CASSRNYLSLYGYTF. The CDR3 coding sequence is TGTGCCAGCAGCCGAAACTACCTGTCCCTCTATGGCTACACCTTC.

This chain links TRBV10-3 with TRBJ2-7, with TRBD2 matching over 11 bases. Germline CDR1 ENHRY, CDR2 SYGVKD. Germline trimming cut 6 bases from V and 6 bases from J; bases unmatched to any gene: 10. The CDR3 runs 15 residues. In nucleotides, the CDR3 is TGTGCCATCAGGGATAGCGGGAGGGTGGACGGCGAGCAGTACTTC. Its protein product is CAIRDSGRVDGEQYF.

CDR3 nucleotide sequence: TGTGCCAGCAGTCCAAGAGGTAGCGCGGGTCCCACAGATACGCAGTATTTT. It is translated as CASSPRGSAGPTDTQYF. This sequence joins TRBV6-6 and TRBJ2-3, with D possibly TRBD2 on 5 matching bases. From germline, CDR1 is MNHNY and CDR2 SVGAGI (reference sequence). The CDR3 has 17 residues. V gave up 5 bases and J gave up 2 bases, with 20 bases separating them.

The J gene is TRBJ2-3, the V gene TRBV12-5; TRBD1 aligns across 7 bases. Germline CDR1 and CDR2: LGHNT and FRNRAP. The CDR3 loop spans 17 amino acids. V trimming: 6 bases; J trimming: 4 bases; junction bases outside the gene matches: 16. The CDR3 DNA sequence: TGTGCTAGTGGGTCGCACACCAAACAGGGGAAATCAGATACGCAGTATTTT. Encoded protein: CASGSHTKQGKSDTQYF.

The chain carries TRBV3-1 (or the pseudogene TRBV3-2) and TRBJ2-1; D possibly corresponds to TRBD2 (5 bases). V shed 7 bases and J shed 8 bases, with 18 bases lying between them. Per the germline V gene, CDR1 is LGHDT and CDR2 is YNNKEL (reference sequence). The CDR3 covers 14 residues. The CDR3 DNA reads TGTGCCAGCACCAGGTCTGGGAGTAGCGATGAGCAGTTCTTC. Amino acid sequence: CASTRSGSSDEQFF.

The chain recombines TRBV3-1 (or the pseudogene TRBV3-2) with TRBJ2-2; 10 bases align to TRBD2. The CDR3 is 15 residues long. Germline V lookup: CDR1 LGHDT, CDR2 YNNKEL (reference sequence). V shed 7 bases and J 1 base; nucleotides not matched to a gene: 3. The DNA for the CDR3 is TGTGCCAGCACGACTAGCGGGTTGAACACCGGGGAGCTGTTTTTT. Protein: CASTTSGLNTGELFF.

The V gene is TRBV6-5, the J gene TRBJ1-3; D not certain. The V gene's germline CDR1 is MNHEY and CDR2 SVGAGI. V was pared by 6 bases and J by 8 bases, with 20 bases between. CDR3 length equals 15 residues. CDR3 in amino acids: CASRPHWPRGDTIYF. CDR3 DNA: TGTGCCAGCAGACCCCACTGGCCCCGGGGAGACACCATATATTTT.

This rearrangement joins TRBV29-1 to TRBJ2-1, with D uncertain. Germline CDR1 SQVTM, CDR2 ANQGSEA. This CDR3 comprises 15 residues. V lost 6 bases to trimming and J lost 0 bases, with 15 bases between them. CDR3 in amino acids: CSVLVDWSSYNEQFF. The CDR3 coding sequence is TGCAGCGTCCTAGTTGACTGGAGCTCCTACAATGAGCAGTTCTTC.

The rearrangement links TRBV23-1 to TRBJ1-5; TRBD1 matches at 7 bases. TRBV23-1 carries the ORF label, with uncertain function. J gave up 6 bases and V 4 bases, and 9 bases lay outside the gene matches. The CDR3 extends over 15 amino acids. CDR3 nucleotides: TGCGCCAGCAGTCGGTCGAGAGGGGGCACTCAGCCCCAGCATTTT. Encoded protein: CASSRSRGGTQPQHF.

The V call is TRBV20-1, the J call TRBJ2-7; the match to TRBD2 covers 7 bases. CDR1 is DFQATT, CDR2 SNEGSKA, per germline (reference sequence). This CDR3 region has 14 residues. The V and J ends lost 3 bases and 5 bases, in that order; junction bases with no gene match: 10. As DNA, the CDR3 is TGCAGTGCTAGTATAAGCGGGGAGAGGGACGAGCAGTACTTC. Translated, it gives CSASISGERDEQYF.

The chain is built from TRBV6-2 or TRBV6-3 and TRBJ2-3; the match to TRBD2 covers 7 bases. Looked up from germline, CDR1 is MNHEY and CDR2 is SVGEGT. V lost 5 bases and J lost 0; bases outside the gene matches: 11. The CDR3 consists of 17 residues. In nucleotides, the CDR3 is TGTGCCAGCAGTCTTCCCCCTGGACTAGGAAGCACAGATACGCAGTATTTT. This translates into CASSLPPGLGSTDTQYF.

The chain employs TRBV11-2 and TRBJ2-5, with D uncertain. Per germline, CDR1 SGHAT and CDR2 FQNNGV. This CDR3 comprises 15 residues. V lost 5 bases, J lost 2 bases, and 15 bases lay in between. Written as DNA, the CDR3 is TGTGCCAGCAGCCCGGAGCACCTTCCGCAAGAGACCCAGTACTTC. Translated: CASSPEHLPQETQYF.

The chain recombines TRBV2 with TRBJ1-5, with TRBD1 matching 7 bases. The germline gives CDR1 SNHLY, CDR2 FYNNEI. CDR3 length: 18 amino acids. V was pared by 8 bases and J by 2 bases, with 18 bases of the junction left unmatched. In DNA, the CDR3 is TGTGCCAGCGGGGGCCCACAGGGGACGGGTATTCGCAATCAGCCCCAGCATTTT. Translated: CASGGPQGTGIRNQPQHF.

This chain joins TRBV7-8 and TRBJ2-3; the match to TRBD2 covers 10 bases. The CDR3 spans 18 residues. V was pared by 1 base and J by 4 bases, with 11 bases of the junction left unmatched. Per germline, CDR1 SGHVS and CDR2 FQNEAQ. The CDR3 DNA is TGTGCCAGCAGCTTAGTTTTTGGGACTAGCGCCCTGTCAGATACGCAGTATTTT. This gives the protein CASSLVFGTSALSDTQYF. Supplemented by reference TRBV7-8 and TRBJ2-3, the full variable domain reads GAGVSQSPRYKVAKRGQDVALRCDPISGHVSLFWYQQALGQGPEFLTYFQNEAQLDKSGLPSDRFFAERPEGSVSTLKIQRTQQEDSAVYLCASSLVFGTSALSDTQYFGPGTRLTVL.